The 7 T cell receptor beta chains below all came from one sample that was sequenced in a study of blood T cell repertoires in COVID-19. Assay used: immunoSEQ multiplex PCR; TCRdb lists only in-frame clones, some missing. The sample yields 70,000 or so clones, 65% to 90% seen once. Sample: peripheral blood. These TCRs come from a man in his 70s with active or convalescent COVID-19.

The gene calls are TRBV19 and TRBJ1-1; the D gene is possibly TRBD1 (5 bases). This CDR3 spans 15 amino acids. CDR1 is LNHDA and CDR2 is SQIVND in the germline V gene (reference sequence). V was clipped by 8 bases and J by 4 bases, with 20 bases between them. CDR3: CASRVLRDGGTEAFF. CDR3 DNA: TGTGCCAGTCGAGTATTGCGGGACGGCGGCACTGAAGCTTTCTTT.

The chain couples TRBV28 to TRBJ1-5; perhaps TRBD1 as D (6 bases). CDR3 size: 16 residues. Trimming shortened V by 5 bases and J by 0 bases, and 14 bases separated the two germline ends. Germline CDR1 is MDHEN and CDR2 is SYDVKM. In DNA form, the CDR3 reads TGTGCCAGCAGTCCCCGGACAGTCTATAGCAATCAGCCCCAGCATTTT. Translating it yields CASSPRTVYSNQPQHF.

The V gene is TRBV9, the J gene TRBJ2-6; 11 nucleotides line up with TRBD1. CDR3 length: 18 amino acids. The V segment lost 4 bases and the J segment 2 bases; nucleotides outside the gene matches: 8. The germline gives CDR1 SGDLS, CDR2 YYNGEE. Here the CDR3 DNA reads TGTGCCAGCAGCCCCCGGACAGGGGGCTTGACTGGGGCCAACGTCCTGACTTTC. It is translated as CASSPRTGGLTGANVLTF.

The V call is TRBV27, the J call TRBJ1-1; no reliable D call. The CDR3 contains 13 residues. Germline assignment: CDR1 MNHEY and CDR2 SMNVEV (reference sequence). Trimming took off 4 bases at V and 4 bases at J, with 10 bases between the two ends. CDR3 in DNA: TGTGCCAGCAGTTCCAGTTTAGCCACTGAAGCTTTCTTT. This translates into CASSSSLATEAFF.

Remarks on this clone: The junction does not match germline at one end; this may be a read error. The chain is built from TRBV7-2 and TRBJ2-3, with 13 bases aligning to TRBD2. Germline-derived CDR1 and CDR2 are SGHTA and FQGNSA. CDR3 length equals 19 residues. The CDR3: CASSLAPRLAGGYTDTQYF. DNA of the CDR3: TGTGCCAGCAGCCTAGCACCACGACTAGCGGGAGGATACACAGATACGCAGTATTTT.

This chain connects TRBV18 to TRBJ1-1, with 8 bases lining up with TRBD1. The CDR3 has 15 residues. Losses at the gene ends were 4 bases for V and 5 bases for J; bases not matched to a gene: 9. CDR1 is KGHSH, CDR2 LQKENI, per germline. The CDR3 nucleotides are TGTGCCAGCTCACGAGTGCAGGGGGCGCAGACTGAAGCTTTCTTT. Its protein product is CASSRVQGAQTEAFF.

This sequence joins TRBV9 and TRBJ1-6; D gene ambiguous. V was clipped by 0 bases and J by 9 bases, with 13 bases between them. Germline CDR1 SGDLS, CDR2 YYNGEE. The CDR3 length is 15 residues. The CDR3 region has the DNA TGTGCCAGCAGCGTAGAAGAACAGAGTCTTTCACCCCTCCACTTT. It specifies CASSVEEQSLSPLHF.